This T cell receptor (beta chain) emerged from a study of T cell responses to AZD1222 COVID-19 vaccine. The table came from immunoSEQ multiplex PCR; TCRdb's copy has only in-frame clones and leaves some out. The sample holds 93,000 or so clones; roughly 87% are singletons and the top ten take 4% to 5.5%. The germline gives CDR1 MNHEY, CDR2 SVGAGI. The CDR3 has 14 amino acids. V gave up 2 bases and J gave up 7 bases, with 9 bases separating them. This clone was seen a handful of times. The clonotype was recovered from an adult in good health. Sample: peripheral blood, taken on day 0 of AZD1222 vaccination. The V gene is TRBV6-5, the J gene TRBJ1-6; D unresolved. The CDR3 protein is CASSYRTENSPLHF. CDR3 bases: TGTGCCAGCAGTTACAGGACGGAGAATTCACCCCTCCACTTT.